This T cell receptor beta chain was identified in a study of cytomegalovirus exposure and HLA in healthy donors. About the study: Out of roughly 200 million T cells, an earlier analysis found about 100 million unique TCR beta sequences in total.

The PCR was carried out with 60 Vbeta primers and 13 Jbeta primers. Method: immunoSEQ multiplex PCR; TCRdb's copy keeps in-frame clones and lacks some. The profile shows approximately 150,000 clones, around four fifths of them singletons. Germline CDR1 is KGHSH and CDR2 is LQKENI. The CDR3 totals 15 residues. J is TRBJ2-5 and V is TRBV18; D is unclear. TRBJ2-7 matches the DNA end more closely, so the J call is doubtful. The sample consisted of PBMCs. The receptor was derived from a woman between 40 and 55 years old in good health and CMV-seronegative. CDR3 coding DNA: TGTGCCAGCTCACCGGTAGCCACTCAGACCTACGAGCAGTACTTC. This encodes CASSPVATQTYEQYF.